The 20 T cell receptor beta chains below were found in one sample sequenced in a study of OX40 agonist ivuxolimab in advanced cancers. The method was immunoSEQ multiplex PCR; TCRdb's version includes in-frame clones alone and lacks a portion of them. The sample has tens of thousands of clones, 90% seen once. The sequencing used CD4+ or CD8+ T cells sorted from blood, collected in a trial of the OX40 agonist ivuxolimab. The receptors were gathered from an adult with an advanced solid tumor such as melanoma, head and neck, liver or kidney cancer.

The V gene is TRBV5-6, the J gene TRBJ2-7; no clear D gene. Trimming pared 0 bases from V and 6 bases from J, leaving 7 bases between. Germline V gene sequence: CDR1 SGHDT, CDR2 YYEEEE. The CDR3 has 12 residues. The DNA of the CDR3 is TGTGCCAGCAGCTTGGTTCCTCGCGAGCAGTACTTC. Protein product: CASSLVPREQYF.

This chain joins TRBV28 and TRBJ2-5; 9 bases align to TRBD1. The V and J ends lost 5 bases and 5 bases, in that order; junction bases with no gene match: 9. The CDR3 is made up of 15 amino acids. Germline-derived CDR1 and CDR2 are MDHEN and SYDVKM. The CDR3 region has the DNA TGTGCCAGCAGTACCCAACAGGGGGCCTGGGAGACCCAGTACTTC. Translation gives CASSTQQGAWETQYF.

This clone was seen only once. Germline is not matched at one junction end, which may reflect a read error. J is TRBJ2-7 and V is TRBV7-7, with TRBD2 identical over 9 bases. This CDR3 is built from 15 residues. Germline lookup yields CDR1 SSHAT and CDR2 FNYEAQ (reference sequence). The CDR3 nucleotides read TGTGCTAGCAGCTTAGGTCTTAGCGGGAGTGACGAGCAGTACTTC. Protein product: CASSLGLSGSDEQYF.

V usage is TRBV19 and J usage is TRBJ2-5; D might be TRBD2 (7 bases). There are 15 residues in the CDR3. CDR1 LNHDA and CDR2 SQIVND come from the germline V gene (reference sequence). Trimming took 3 bases from V and 2 from J, leaving 13 bases between them. The CDR3 sequence: CASSMGGPPQETQYF. Written as DNA, the CDR3 is TGTGCCAGTAGTATGGGGGGGCCCCCTCAAGAGACCCAGTACTTC.

This chain connects TRBV7-9 to TRBJ1-5; D is possibly TRBD1 (6 bases). The V gene's germline CDR1 is SEHNR and CDR2 FQNEAQ (reference sequence). Trimming shortened V by 0 bases and J by 6 bases, and 12 bases separated the two germline ends. The CDR3 totals 15 residues. This chain's CDR3 is CASSLAGAMGQPQHF. The CDR3 DNA reads TGTGCCAGCAGCTTAGCGGGGGCTATGGGTCAGCCCCAGCATTTT.

The chain employs TRBV19 and TRBJ2-3, with 7 bases fitting TRBD1. V dropped 4 bases and J dropped 3; count of bases not matched to a gene: 13. The CDR3 has 17 residues. CDR1 and CDR2 from the germline V gene are LNHDA and SQIVND (reference sequence). The chain's CDR3 is CASSNGGRGTRTDTQYF. In DNA, the CDR3 is TGTGCCAGTAGTAATGGGGGCAGGGGGACGCGAACAGATACGCAGTATTTT.

This chain links TRBV6-5 with TRBJ2-7; tentative D call: TRBD2 (6 bases). The V end was cut by 2 bases, the J end by 6 bases, with 17 bases between. This CDR3 is built from 15 residues. Germline loops: CDR1 MNHEY, CDR2 SVGAGI. The CDR3 DNA reads as TGTGCCAGCAGTTACCGGGGGAAAGGCCCAGTCGAGCAGTACTTC. Amino acids: CASSYRGKGPVEQYF.

The genes are TRBV7-6 and TRBJ2-7; TRBD2 aligns across 10 bases. There are 16 residues in the CDR3. V was pared by 5 bases and J by 0 bases, with 7 bases of the junction left unmatched. Germline V gene lookup returns CDR1 SGHVS and CDR2 FNYEAQ. The CDR3 coding sequence is TGTGCCAGCAGCGGACGACTAGCGGGTATCTCCTACGAGCAGTACTTC. This encodes CASSGRLAGISYEQYF.

This chain joins TRBV18 and TRBJ2-1; a weak D match, TRBD2 (5 bases). The CDR3 sequence is 14 residues long. In germline, CDR1 is KGHSH, CDR2 LQKENI. V was cut by 6 bases and J by 2 bases, with 11 bases left in between. Here the CDR3 reads CASSPSGAYNEQFF. The CDR3 DNA reads as TGTGCCAGCTCTCCCAGCGGCGCCTACAATGAGCAGTTCTTC.

This sequence joins TRBV7-2 and TRBJ2-1; D may be TRBD2 (5 bases). The CDR3 runs 15 residues. CDR1 and CDR2 (germline): SGHTA, FQGNSA. The germline V and J ends were trimmed by 1 base and 3 bases, with 10 bases remaining between them. DNA of the CDR3: TGTGCCAGCAGCTTAGGGGCGGGTTACTACAATGAGCAGTTCTTC. Protein: CASSLGAGYYNEQFF.

This chain uses TRBV11-3 with TRBJ2-2; TRBD1 matches 7 bases. The V and J ends lost 5 bases and 0 bases, in that order; junction bases with no gene match: 6. The length of the CDR3 is 16 residues. Germline V gene sequence: CDR1 SGHNT, CDR2 YENEEA. CDR3 DNA sequence: TGTGCCAGCAGCCACGGGACAGCCGCGAACACCGGGGAGCTGTTTTTT. Its translation is CASSHGTAANTGELFF.

J is TRBJ1-1 and V is TRBV5-6; 7 positions match TRBD1. The CDR3 sequence is 16 residues long. With 1 base clipped from V and 3 bases from J, the junction kept 9 bases outside the gene matches. Germline-derived CDR1 and CDR2 are SGHDT and YYEEEE. The CDR3 nucleotides are TGTGCCAGCAGCTTGCGACCTACAGGGGAATACACTGAAGCTTTCTTT. Protein product: CASSLRPTGEYTEAFF.

The CDR3 reads CASSPPLRSQETQYF. CDR3 nucleotide sequence: TGTGCCAGCTCACCACCTCTCAGGAGCCAAGAGACCCAGTACTTC. The chain is built from TRBV18 and TRBJ2-5; no reliable D call. The CDR3 covers 15 residues. Trimming took off 0 bases at V and 1 base at J, with 9 bases between the two ends. Germline-derived CDR1 and CDR2 are KGHSH and LQKENI.

This clone occurred once. The chain uses TRBV6-6 and TRBJ2-7; 11 nucleotides agree with TRBD2. Germline values: CDR1 MNHNY, CDR2 SVGAGI (reference sequence). V gave up 6 bases and J gave up 4 bases; unmatched junction bases: 2. The CDR3 is 13 residues long. This CDR3 is CASSSSGRYEQYF. As DNA, the CDR3 is TGTGCCAGCAGCTCTAGCGGGAGGTACGAGCAGTACTTC.

The chain joins TRBV6-5 to TRBJ2-7; the D is unclear. Trimming took off 6 bases at V and 7 bases at J, with 19 bases between the two ends. This CDR3 contains 14 residues. CDR1 is MNHEY and CDR2 is SVGAGI in the germline V gene. DNA of the CDR3: TGTGCCAGCAGACTCGCTCTTACGGCTGGGGAGCAGTACTTC. It yields the protein CASRLALTAGEQYF.

The rearrangement joins TRBV19 to TRBJ2-7; 8 bases line up with TRBD2. The V and J ends lost 8 bases and 6 bases, in that order; junction bases with no gene match: 12. The CDR3 runs to 14 residues. Per germline, CDR1 LNHDA and CDR2 SQIVND (reference sequence). CDR3 in amino acids: CASGSGSFSGEQYF. CDR3 in DNA: TGTGCCAGTGGGAGCGGGAGCTTTTCTGGCGAGCAGTACTTC.

The count of this clone is one. V usage is TRBV5-4 and J usage is TRBJ2-1; 8 bases match TRBD1. V lost 0 bases, J lost 5 bases, and 7 bases stayed unmatched. CDR1 SGHNT and CDR2 YYREEE come from the germline V gene (reference sequence). The CDR3 consists of 16 residues. The CDR3 here is CASSLGDRYTDNEQFF. For the CDR3, the DNA is TGTGCCAGCAGCTTGGGGGACAGGTATACCGACAATGAGCAGTTCTTC. The whole variable domain, filled in from reference TRBV5-4 and TRBJ2-1, reads ETGVTQSPTHLIKTRGQQVTLRCSSQSGHNTVSWYQQALGQGPQFIFQYYREEENGRGNFPPRFSGLQFPNYSSELNVNALELDDSALYLCASSLGDRYTDNEQFFGPGTRLTVL.

This clone was picked up one time. This chain links TRBV6-6 with TRBJ2-7; D may be TRBD1 or TRBD2 (5 bases each). There are 14 residues in the CDR3. CDR1 MNHNY and CDR2 SVGAGI come from the germline V gene (reference sequence). V lost 6 bases to trimming and J lost 7 bases, with 19 bases between them. The CDR3 DNA reads as TGTGCCAGCAGAAACACCGGGACCAGGAATGAGCAGTACTTC. Protein: CASRNTGTRNEQYF.

This clone was observed a single time. V gene TRBV28 combines with J gene TRBJ2-7; TRBD1 matches at 7 bases. The CDR3 totals 15 residues. Germline V lookup: CDR1 MDHEN, CDR2 SYDVKM. The trim removed 1 base at V and 1 base at J, leaving 4 bases unmatched. CDR3 residues: CASSLSSGGSYEQYF. For the CDR3, the DNA is TGTGCCAGCAGTTTATCGTCAGGGGGATCCTACGAGCAGTACTTC. Complete variable domain (other parts from reference TRBV28 and TRBJ2-7): DVKVTQSSRYLVKRTGEKVFLECVQDMDHENMFWYRQDPGLGLRLIYFSYDVKMKEKGDIPEGYSVSREKKERFSLILESASTNQTSMYLCASSLSSGGSYEQYFGPGTRLTVT.

Here the CDR3 DNA reads TGCGCCAGCAGTGCTGTCTGCGAGCAGTACTTC. Its translation is CASSAVCEQYF. This chain links TRBV10-1 with TRBJ2-7; the D is unclear. The CDR3 sequence is 11 residues long. Germline V gene data show CDR1 as WNHNN and CDR2 as SYGVQD (reference sequence). V was shortened by 4 bases and J by 6 bases, with 7 bases between the two germline ends.